This TCR beta chain was obtained from a study of T cells in tuberculosis. Overall study: A South African cohort included IGRA-negative adolescents, latently infected IGRA-positive adolescents and adults with active tuberculosis.

Method: immunoSEQ multiplex PCR; TCRdb's copy keeps in-frame clones and lacks some. In the table there are about 10,000 clones, about 93% of which are singletons. On this clone: Its antigen is undetermined.

The V end lost 2 bases, the J end lost 6 bases, and 8 bases lay between the germline ends. The CDR3 runs 13 residues. Looked up from germline, CDR1 is SGHTA and CDR2 is FQGNSA. Study-wide results and limits: Classification accuracy was approximately 85% (AUROC 0.85 to 0.95) with the GMM-specific repertoire. GMM-specific TCRs were nearer to active tuberculosis alpha repertoires, suggesting expansion. Selection depended on which cryopreserved specimens were available.

Material: PBMCs. The V gene is TRBV7-2, the J gene TRBJ2-1, with D possibly TRBD2 on 6 matching bases. The receptor was derived from an adult with tuberculosis. The CDR3 spells CASSLSRGNEQFF. In DNA form, the CDR3 reads TGTGCCAGCAGCTTATCGCGGGGCAATGAGCAGTTCTTC.